These 13 T cell receptor beta chains came from one sample sequenced in a study of blood T cell repertoires in COVID-19. TCRdb's copy holds only in-frame clones and misses some; the assay was immunoSEQ multiplex PCR. The sample holds roughly 200,000 clones, roughly nine tenths seen once. The sequenced sample consisted of PBMCs or T cells enriched from blood (not recorded which). Receptors originate from a woman aged 25 to 39 with acute COVID-19.

This chain connects TRBV7-2 to TRBJ2-7; D not resolved. The CDR3 has 15 residues. Trimming removed 0 bases at V and 4 bases at J, with 13 bases between. Germline V gene lookup returns CDR1 SGHTA and CDR2 FQGNSA. CDR3 residues: CASSLAVTAAYEQYF. The CDR3 region has the DNA TGTGCCAGCAGCTTAGCGGTCACAGCAGCATACGAGCAGTACTTC.

The chain links TRBV28 to TRBJ1-2, with unresolved D. The CDR3 loop spans 13 amino acids. Trimming shortened V by 6 bases and J by 0 bases, and 8 bases separated the two germline ends. The V gene's germline CDR1 is MDHEN and CDR2 SYDVKM. CDR3 in amino acids: CASRRTANYGYTF. The CDR3 DNA reads as TGTGCCAGCAGAAGAACGGCTAACTATGGCTACACCTTC.

This clone was picked up a small number of times. The rearrangement joins TRBV18 to TRBJ1-1; 8 bases align to TRBD1. V trimming: 4 bases; J trimming: 0 bases; junction bases outside the gene matches: 4. The CDR3 has 15 residues. The germline V gene has CDR1 KGHSH and CDR2 LQKENI. The CDR3 sequence is CASSLGQAMNTEAFF. DNA for the CDR3: TGTGCCAGCTCACTGGGACAGGCGATGAACACTGAAGCTTTCTTT.

The chain has TRBV9 and TRBJ1-1; D perhaps matches TRBD1 (6 bases). The germline gives CDR1 SGDLS, CDR2 YYNGEE. The V end lost 0 bases, the J end lost 5 bases, and 14 bases lay between the germline ends. The CDR3 is made up of 15 amino acids. The CDR3 DNA sequence: TGTGCCAGCAGCGTAGTTAACAGGGAAAATACTGAAGCTTTCTTT. As protein: CASSVVNRENTEAFF.

This chain connects TRBV4-1 to TRBJ2-7, with D possibly TRBD1 on 5 matching bases. The CDR3 runs 17 residues. CDR1 is MGHRA and CDR2 is YSYEKL in the germline V gene. Trimming removed 0 bases at V and 2 bases at J, with 17 bases between. In DNA form, the CDR3 reads TGCGCCAGCAGCCAAGACTCCGGGCTCAGGACAACCTACGAGCAGTACTTC. Encoded protein: CASSQDSGLRTTYEQYF.

This chain uses TRBV25-1 with TRBJ2-1; a weak D match, TRBD1 (6 bases). This CDR3 is built from 14 residues. Germline-derived CDR1 and CDR2 are MGHDK and SYGVNS. Trimming stripped 2 bases from V and 9 bases from J, with 14 bases between. Here the CDR3 reads CASSEPGTISEQFF. CDR3 DNA: TGTGCCAGCAGTGAACCCGGGACAATCAGTGAGCAGTTCTTC.

The CDR3 DNA reads as TGCGCCAGCAGTCTTTCATCGTTCAGGGACACAAGGAACACTGAAGCTTTCTTT. Its protein product is CASSLSSFRDTRNTEAFF. The V and J genes are TRBV5-1 and TRBJ1-1; D is perhaps TRBD1 (6 bases). V was cut by 5 bases and J by 1 base, with 24 bases left in between. Germline V gene lookup returns CDR1 SGHRS and CDR2 YFSETQ. The CDR3 totals 18 residues.

The chain combines TRBV7-2 with TRBJ1-5, with D tentatively TRBD1 (6 bases). V was clipped by 4 bases and J by 1 base, with 23 bases between them. CDR1 and CDR2 (germline): SGHTA, FQGNSA. This CDR3 is built from 19 residues. The CDR3 reads CASSSPRGGGRASNQPQHF. The CDR3, as DNA: TGTGCCAGCAGCTCTCCCCGGGGTGGGGGCCGTGCGAGCAATCAGCCCCAGCATTTT.

J is TRBJ1-2 and V is TRBV29-1, with a tentative D call TRBD1 (5 bases). The CDR3 is 14 residues long. Trimming shortened V by 4 bases and J by 3 bases, and 15 bases separated the two germline ends. Germline-derived CDR1 and CDR2 are SQVTM and ANQGSEA. The CDR3 DNA is TGCAGCGTTGGACGGGACTTACTAGACTATGGCTACACCTTC. Translating gives CSVGRDLLDYGYTF.

The table lists this clone with a count of one. This chain joins TRBV3-1 (or the pseudogene TRBV3-2) and TRBJ1-1; no definite D call. V was trimmed by 7 bases and J by 7 bases, leaving 22 bases between them. The CDR3 runs to 15 residues. Germline loops: CDR1 LGHDT, CDR2 YNNKEL (reference sequence). CDR3 sequence (DNA): TGTGCCAGCACTGGAAGGTCGCGAGGTCGGAGTGAAGCTTTCTTT. Protein sequence: CASTGRSRGRSEAFF.

The V call is TRBV2, the J call TRBJ1-6, with 8 bases lining up with TRBD1. Trimming removed 7 bases from V and 5 bases from J; junction bases left unmatched: 4. This CDR3 is 14 amino acids long. Germline V CDR1 and CDR2: SNHLY, FYNNEI. CDR3 coding DNA: TGTGCCAGCACTCGGGACAGGAATAATTCACCCCTCCACTTT. Protein sequence: CASTRDRNNSPLHF. Based on the CDR3 plus reference TRBV2 and TRBJ1-6, the full variable domain is EPEVTQTPSHQVTQMGQEVILRCVPISNHLYFYWYRQILGQKVEFLVSFYNNEISEKSEIFDDQFSVERPDGSNFTLKIRSTKLEDSAMYFCASTRDRNNSPLHFGNGTRLTVT.

V gene TRBV7-9 combines with J gene TRBJ1-2, with 9 bases lining up with TRBD1. V gave up 5 bases and J gave up 0 bases; unmatched junction bases: 13. The CDR3 consists of 18 residues. Germline loops: CDR1 SEHNR, CDR2 FQNEAQ (reference sequence). The chain's CDR3 is CASSPPPGQGLTNYGYTF. DNA of the CDR3: TGTGCCAGCAGCCCCCCACCGGGACAGGGCCTTACTAACTATGGCTACACCTTC.

This chain uses TRBV20-1 with TRBJ1-2; TRBD1 agrees at 8 bases. Germline CDR1 is DFQATT and CDR2 is SNEGSKA (reference sequence). This CDR3 is 11 amino acids long. V was clipped by 6 bases and J by 8 bases; unmatched bases: 5. The chain's CDR3 is CSALDRDGYTF. The CDR3 nucleotides are TGCAGTGCATTGGACAGGGACGGCTACACCTTC.